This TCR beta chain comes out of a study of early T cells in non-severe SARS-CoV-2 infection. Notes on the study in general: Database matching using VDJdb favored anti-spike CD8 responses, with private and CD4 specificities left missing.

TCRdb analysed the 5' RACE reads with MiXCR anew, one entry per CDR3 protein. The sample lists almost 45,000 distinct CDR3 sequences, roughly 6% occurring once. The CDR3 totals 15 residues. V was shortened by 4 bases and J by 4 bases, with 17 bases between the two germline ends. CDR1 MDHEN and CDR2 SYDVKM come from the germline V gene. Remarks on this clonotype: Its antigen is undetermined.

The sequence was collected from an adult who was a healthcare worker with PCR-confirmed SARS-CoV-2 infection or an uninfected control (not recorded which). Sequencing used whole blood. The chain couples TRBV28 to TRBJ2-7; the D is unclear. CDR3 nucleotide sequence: TGTGCCAGCAGTTATCCTGGGCAGGTGCCTTACGAGCAGTACTTC. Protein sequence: CASSYPGQVPYEQYF.